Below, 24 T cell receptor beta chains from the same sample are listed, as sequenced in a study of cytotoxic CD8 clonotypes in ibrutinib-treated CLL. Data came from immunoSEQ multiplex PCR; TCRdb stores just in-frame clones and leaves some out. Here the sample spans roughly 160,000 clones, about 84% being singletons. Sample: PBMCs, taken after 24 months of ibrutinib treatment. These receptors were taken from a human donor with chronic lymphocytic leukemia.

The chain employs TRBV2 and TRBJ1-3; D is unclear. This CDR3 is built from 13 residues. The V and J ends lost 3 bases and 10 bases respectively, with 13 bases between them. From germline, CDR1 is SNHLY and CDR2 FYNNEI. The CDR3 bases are TGTGCCAGCAGTGATGTCGGCCTCGGAACCATATATTTT. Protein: CASSDVGLGTIYF.

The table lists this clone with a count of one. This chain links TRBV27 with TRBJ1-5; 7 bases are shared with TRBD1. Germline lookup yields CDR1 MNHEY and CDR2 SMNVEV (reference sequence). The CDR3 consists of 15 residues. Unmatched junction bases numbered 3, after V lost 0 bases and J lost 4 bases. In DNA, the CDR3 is TGTGCCAGCAGTTTATCGCGACAGGGTAATCAGCCCCAGCATTTT. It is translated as CASSLSRQGNQPQHF.

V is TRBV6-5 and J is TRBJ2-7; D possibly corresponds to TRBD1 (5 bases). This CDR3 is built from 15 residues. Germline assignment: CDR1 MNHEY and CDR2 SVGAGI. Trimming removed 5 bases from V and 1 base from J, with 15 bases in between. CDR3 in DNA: TGTGCCAGCAGTAAGGGGAAGATGGTGTCCTACGAGCAGTACTTC. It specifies CASSKGKMVSYEQYF.

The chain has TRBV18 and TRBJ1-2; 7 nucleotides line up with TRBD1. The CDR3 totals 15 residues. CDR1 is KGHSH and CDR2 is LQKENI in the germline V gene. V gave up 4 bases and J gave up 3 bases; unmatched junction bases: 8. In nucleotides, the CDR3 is TGTGCCAGCTCACAGGGAGGGGGCGCAGACTATGGCTACACCTTC. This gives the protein CASSQGGGADYGYTF.

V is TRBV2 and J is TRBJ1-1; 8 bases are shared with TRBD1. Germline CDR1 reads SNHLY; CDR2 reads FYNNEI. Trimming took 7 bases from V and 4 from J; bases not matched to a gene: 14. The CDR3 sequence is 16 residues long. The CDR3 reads CASNNIDRGRFTEAFF. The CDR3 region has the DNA TGTGCCAGCAATAATATAGACAGGGGTCGGTTCACTGAAGCTTTCTTT.

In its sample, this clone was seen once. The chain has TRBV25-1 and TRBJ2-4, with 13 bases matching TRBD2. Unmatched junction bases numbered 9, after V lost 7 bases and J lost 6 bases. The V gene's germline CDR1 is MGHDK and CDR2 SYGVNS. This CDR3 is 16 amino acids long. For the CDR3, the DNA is TGTGCCAGCAAGCCCGAGGGACTAGCGGGATCAAACATTCAGTACTTC. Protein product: CASKPEGLAGSNIQYF.

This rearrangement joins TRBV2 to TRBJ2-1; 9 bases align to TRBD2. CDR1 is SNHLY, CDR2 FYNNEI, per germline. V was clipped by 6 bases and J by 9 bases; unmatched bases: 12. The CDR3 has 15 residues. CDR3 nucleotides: TGTGCCAGCAGGATGGCAGCGGGAGGAGTGGGTGAGCAGTTCTTC. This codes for CASRMAAGGVGEQFF.

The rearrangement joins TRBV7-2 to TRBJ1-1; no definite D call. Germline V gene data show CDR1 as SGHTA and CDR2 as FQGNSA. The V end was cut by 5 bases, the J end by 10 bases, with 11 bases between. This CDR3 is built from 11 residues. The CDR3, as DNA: TGTGCCAGCAGCCAAACGAGGGTAGCTTTCTTT. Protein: CASSQTRVAFF.

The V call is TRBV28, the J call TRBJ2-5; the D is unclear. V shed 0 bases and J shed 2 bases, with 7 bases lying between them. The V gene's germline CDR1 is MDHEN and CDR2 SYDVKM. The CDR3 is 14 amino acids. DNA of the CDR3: TGTGCCAGCAGTTTATGGTCGGCTCAAGAGACCCAGTACTTC. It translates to CASSLWSAQETQYF.

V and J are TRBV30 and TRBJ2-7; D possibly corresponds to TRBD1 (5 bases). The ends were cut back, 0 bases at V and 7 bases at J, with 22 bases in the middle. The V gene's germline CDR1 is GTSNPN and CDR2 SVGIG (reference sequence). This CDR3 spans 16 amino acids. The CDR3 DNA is TGTGCCTGGAGTGTACAGTGGCAGGGAAGGGTAGTGGAGCAGTACTTC. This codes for CAWSVQWQGRVVEQYF.

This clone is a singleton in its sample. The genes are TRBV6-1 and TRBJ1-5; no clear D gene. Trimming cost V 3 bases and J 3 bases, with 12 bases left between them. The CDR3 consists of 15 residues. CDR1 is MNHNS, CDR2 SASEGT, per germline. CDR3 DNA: TGTGCCAGCAGTGATCGGCAGGTTCACAATCAGCCCCAGCATTTT. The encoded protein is CASSDRQVHNQPQHF.

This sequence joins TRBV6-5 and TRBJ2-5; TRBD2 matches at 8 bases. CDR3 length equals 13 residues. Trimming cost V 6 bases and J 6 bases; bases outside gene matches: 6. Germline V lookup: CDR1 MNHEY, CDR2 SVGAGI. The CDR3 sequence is CASSSTSGQTQYF. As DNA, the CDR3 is TGTGCCAGCAGCTCAACTAGCGGCCAGACCCAGTACTTC.

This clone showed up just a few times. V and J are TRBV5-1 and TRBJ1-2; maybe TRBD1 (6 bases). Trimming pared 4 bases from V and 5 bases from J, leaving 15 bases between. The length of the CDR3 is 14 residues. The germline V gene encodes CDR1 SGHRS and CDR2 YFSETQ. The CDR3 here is CASSLQGGRYGYTF. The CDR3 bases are TGCGCCAGCAGCCTACAGGGAGGGAGGTATGGCTACACCTTC.

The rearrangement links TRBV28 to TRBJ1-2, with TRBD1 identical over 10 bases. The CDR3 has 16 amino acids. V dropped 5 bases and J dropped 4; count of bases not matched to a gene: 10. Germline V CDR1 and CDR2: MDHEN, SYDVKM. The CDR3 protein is CASSPSWDRGGYGYTF. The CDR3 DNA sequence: TGTGCCAGCAGTCCATCATGGGACAGGGGTGGCTATGGCTACACCTTC.

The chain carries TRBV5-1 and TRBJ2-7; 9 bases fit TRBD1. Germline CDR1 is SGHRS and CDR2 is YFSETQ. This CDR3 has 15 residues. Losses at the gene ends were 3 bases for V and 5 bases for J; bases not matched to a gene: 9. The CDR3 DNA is TGCGCCAGCAGCTCACAGGGGGCTTCACTACACGAGCAGTACTTC. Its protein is CASSSQGASLHEQYF.

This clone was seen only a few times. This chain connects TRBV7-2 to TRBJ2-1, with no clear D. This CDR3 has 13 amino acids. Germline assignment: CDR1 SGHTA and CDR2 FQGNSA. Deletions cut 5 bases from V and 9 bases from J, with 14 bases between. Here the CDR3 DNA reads TGTGCCAGCAGCCGCCACTCAGAGTTTGAGCAGTTCTTC. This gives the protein CASSRHSEFEQFF.

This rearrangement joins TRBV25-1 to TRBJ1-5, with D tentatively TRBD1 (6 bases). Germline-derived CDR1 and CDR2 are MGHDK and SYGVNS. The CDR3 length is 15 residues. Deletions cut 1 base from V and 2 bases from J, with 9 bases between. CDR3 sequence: CASSESGARNQPQHF. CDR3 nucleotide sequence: TGTGCCAGCAGTGAATCAGGGGCGCGCAATCAGCCCCAGCATTTT.

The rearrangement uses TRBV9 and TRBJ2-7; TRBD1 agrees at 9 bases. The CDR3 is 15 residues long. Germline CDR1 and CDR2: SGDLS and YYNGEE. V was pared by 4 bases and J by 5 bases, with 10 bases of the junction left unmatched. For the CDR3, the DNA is TGTGCCAGCAGCCCTATGGGACAGGGAATGAACGAGCAGTACTTC. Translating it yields CASSPMGQGMNEQYF.

This CDR3 is CASSLAGEDSYEQYF. In nucleotides, the CDR3 is TGTGCCAGCAGTTTGGCGGGAGAGGACTCCTACGAGCAGTACTTC. V is TRBV28 and J is TRBJ2-7, with 7 bases identical to TRBD2. Germline V gene data show CDR1 as MDHEN and CDR2 as SYDVKM. The V gene end was trimmed by 3 bases and the J gene end by 0 bases; junction bases not matched to a gene: 5. CDR3 size: 15 residues.

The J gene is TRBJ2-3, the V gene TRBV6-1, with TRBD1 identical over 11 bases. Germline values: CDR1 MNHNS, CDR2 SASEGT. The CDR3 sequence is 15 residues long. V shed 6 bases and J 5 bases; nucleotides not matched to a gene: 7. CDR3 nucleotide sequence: TGTGCCAGCAGCAGGACAGGGGGCCTAGAAGATACGCAGTATTTT. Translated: CASSRTGGLEDTQYF.

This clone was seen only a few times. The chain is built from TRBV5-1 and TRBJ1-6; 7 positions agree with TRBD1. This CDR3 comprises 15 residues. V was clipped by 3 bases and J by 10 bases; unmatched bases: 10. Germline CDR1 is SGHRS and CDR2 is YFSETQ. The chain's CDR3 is CASSSGQVRRSPLHF. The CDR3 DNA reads TGCGCCAGCAGCTCCGGACAGGTAAGGCGATCACCCCTCCACTTT.

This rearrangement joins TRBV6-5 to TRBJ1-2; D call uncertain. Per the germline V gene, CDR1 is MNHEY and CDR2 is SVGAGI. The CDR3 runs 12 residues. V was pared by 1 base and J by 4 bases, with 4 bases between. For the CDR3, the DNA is TGTGCCAGCAGTTACTTAGGCTATGGCTACACCTTC. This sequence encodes CASSYLGYGYTF.

CDR3 in amino acids: CASSVTLAGGGSYNEQFF. CDR3 coding DNA: TGTGCCAGCAGCGTGACACTAGCGGGAGGAGGCTCCTACAATGAGCAGTTCTTC. The V gene is TRBV9, the J gene TRBJ2-1, with 12 bases identical to TRBD2. The CDR3 is made up of 18 amino acids. Per germline, CDR1 SGDLS and CDR2 YYNGEE. Trimming removed 2 bases from V and 0 bases from J; junction bases left unmatched: 6.

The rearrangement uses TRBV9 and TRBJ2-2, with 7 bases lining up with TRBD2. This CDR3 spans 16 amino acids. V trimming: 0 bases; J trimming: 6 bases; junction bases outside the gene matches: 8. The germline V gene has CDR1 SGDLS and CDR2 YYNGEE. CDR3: CASSVEREVPSGELFF. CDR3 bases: TGTGCCAGCAGCGTAGAACGGGAGGTTCCCTCCGGGGAGCTGTTTTTT.